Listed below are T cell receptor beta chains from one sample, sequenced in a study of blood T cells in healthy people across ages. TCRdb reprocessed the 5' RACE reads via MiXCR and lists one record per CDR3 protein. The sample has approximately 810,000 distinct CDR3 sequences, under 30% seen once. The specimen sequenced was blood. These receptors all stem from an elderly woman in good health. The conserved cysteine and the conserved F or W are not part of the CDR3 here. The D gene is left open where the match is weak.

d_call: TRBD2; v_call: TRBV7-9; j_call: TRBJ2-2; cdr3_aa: ASSSIAGANTGELF
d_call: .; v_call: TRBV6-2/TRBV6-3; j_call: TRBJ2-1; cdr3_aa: ASSSDLVSYNEQF
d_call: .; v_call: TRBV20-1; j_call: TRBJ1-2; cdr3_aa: SARSPGAQSLYRYT
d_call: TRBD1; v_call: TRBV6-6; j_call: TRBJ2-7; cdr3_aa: ASRPDREGAYEQY
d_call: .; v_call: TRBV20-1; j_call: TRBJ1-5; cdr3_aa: SARDTREQPQH
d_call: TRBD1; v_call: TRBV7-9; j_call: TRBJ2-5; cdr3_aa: ASSPGQGGVTQY
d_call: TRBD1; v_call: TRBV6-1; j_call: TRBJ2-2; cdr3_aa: ASKTGKDFTGELF
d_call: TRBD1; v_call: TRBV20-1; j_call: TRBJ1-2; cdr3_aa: SARVGQGINYGYT
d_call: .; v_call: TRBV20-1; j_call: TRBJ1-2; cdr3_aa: SARPKTGNYGYT
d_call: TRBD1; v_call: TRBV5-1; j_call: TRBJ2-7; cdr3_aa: ASREGTGAIYEQY
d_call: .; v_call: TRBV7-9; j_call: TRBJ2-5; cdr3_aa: ASSLAETQTETQY
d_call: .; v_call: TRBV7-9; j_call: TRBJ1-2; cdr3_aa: ASSLGPGDGYT
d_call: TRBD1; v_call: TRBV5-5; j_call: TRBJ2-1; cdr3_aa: ASSNRDREDNEQF
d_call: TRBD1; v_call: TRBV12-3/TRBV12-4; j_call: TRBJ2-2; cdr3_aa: ASSLGTGVNTGELF
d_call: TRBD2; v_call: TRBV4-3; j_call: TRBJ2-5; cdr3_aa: ASSQDRLAGVTYQETQY
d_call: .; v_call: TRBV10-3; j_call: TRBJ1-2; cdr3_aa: ANSETGTYGYT
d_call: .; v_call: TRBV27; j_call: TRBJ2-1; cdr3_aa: ASRSLMGSSYNEQF
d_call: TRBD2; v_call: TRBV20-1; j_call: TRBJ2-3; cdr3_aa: SARYQRGSTDTQY
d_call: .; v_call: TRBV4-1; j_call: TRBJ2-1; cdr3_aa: ASSRLETRNEQF
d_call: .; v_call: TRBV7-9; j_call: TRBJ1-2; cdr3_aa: ASSRQGIVYGYT
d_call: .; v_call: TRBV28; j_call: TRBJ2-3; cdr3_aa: ASSLSRGQDTQY
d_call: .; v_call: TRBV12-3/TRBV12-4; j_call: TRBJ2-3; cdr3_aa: ASNLGVRLDTQY
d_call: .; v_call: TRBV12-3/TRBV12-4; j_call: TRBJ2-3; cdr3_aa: ASSAGTDVQY
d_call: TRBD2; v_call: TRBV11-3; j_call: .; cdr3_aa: ASSSPPRDYRETQY
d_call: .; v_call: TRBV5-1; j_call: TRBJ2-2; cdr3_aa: ASSRDLNTGELF
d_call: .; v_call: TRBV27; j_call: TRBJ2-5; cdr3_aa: ASSLYREGTQY
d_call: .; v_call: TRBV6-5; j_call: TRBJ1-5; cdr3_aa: ASRRHRDWSQPQH